The 9 T cell receptor beta chains below come from one sample, sequenced in a study of blood T cell repertoires in COVID-19. Sequencing was performed with immunoSEQ multiplex PCR; in TCRdb, only in-frame clones are kept and a portion is missing. The data contain a few hundred thousand clones, 85% to 90% of them singletons. Sequencing input: PBMCs or T cells enriched from blood (not recorded which). These receptors originate from a man aged 30-40 years who had recovered from COVID-19.

The chain is built from TRBV6-4 and TRBJ2-3; D perhaps matches TRBD2 (6 bases). The CDR3 extends over 15 amino acids. The germline V gene has CDR1 MRHNA and CDR2 SNTAGT. The ends were cut back, 2 bases at V and 1 base at J, with 10 bases in the middle. In DNA, the CDR3 is TGTGCCAGCAGTGACGACGGGGGAGGCACAGATACGCAGTATTTT. This translates into CASSDDGGGTDTQYF.

The CDR3 sequence is CATFPQSPTGELFF. In nucleotides, the CDR3 is TGTGCCACCTTCCCCCAGTCTCCCACCGGGGAGCTGTTTTTT. V gene TRBV18 combines with J gene TRBJ2-2; D is uncertain. Deletions cut 10 bases from V and 4 bases from J, with 16 bases between. The CDR3 totals 14 residues. Per germline, CDR1 KGHSH and CDR2 LQKENI.

The chain joins TRBV6-5 to TRBJ2-6; D might be TRBD1 (6 bases). CDR3 length equals 14 residues. Trimming pared 8 bases from V and 4 bases from J, leaving 12 bases between. Germline CDR1 is MNHEY and CDR2 is SVGAGI. The CDR3 DNA reads as TGTGCCAGCTGGTTGGGGGCAGGGGCCAACGTCCTGACTTTC. The encoded protein is CASWLGAGANVLTF.

The V and J genes are TRBV6-5 and TRBJ2-2; D is perhaps TRBD2 (6 bases). Germline V gene data show CDR1 as MNHEY and CDR2 as SVGAGI. Trimming pared 0 bases from V and 10 bases from J, leaving 9 bases between. The CDR3 totals 13 residues. CDR3 residues: CASSYSGGAELFF. CDR3 sequence (DNA): TGTGCCAGCAGTTACTCGGGGGGAGCGGAGCTGTTTTTT.

The CDR3 loop reads CARSLFPAGTVNEKLFF. Written as DNA, the CDR3 is TGTGCCAGAAGTTTGTTTCCCGCCGGGACAGTTAATGAAAAACTGTTTTTT. V is TRBV7-5 and J is TRBJ1-4; the D call of TRBD1 is as the table states it, not checked on the DNA. TRBV7-5 is reported as a pseudogene. CDR3 length: 17 residues.

The CDR3 DNA follows: TGTGCCAGCAGTGACCATGAGGGACAGGGAAAAAATCAGCCCCAGCATTTT. It is translated as CASSDHEGQGKNQPQHF. The V call is TRBV27, the J call TRBJ1-5; 9 bases match TRBD1. The CDR3 totals 17 residues. CDR1 and CDR2 (germline): MNHEY, SMNVEV (reference sequence). V gave up 5 bases and J gave up 4 bases; unmatched junction bases: 12.

This chain links TRBV9 with TRBJ1-1; D gene uncertain. The V end was cut by 0 bases, the J end by 11 bases, with 11 bases between. CDR3 size: 12 residues. Germline CDR1 reads SGDLS; CDR2 reads YYNGEE. CDR3 coding DNA: TGTGCCAGCAGCGTAGGAGGTCGGAGTGCTTTCTTT. It codes for CASSVGGRSAFF. Looking up the rest from reference TRBV9 and TRBJ1-1 gives the full variable domain: DSGVTQTPKHLITATGQRVTLRCSPRSGDLSVYWYQQSLDQGLQFLIQYYNGEERAKGNILERFSAQQFPDLHSELNLSSLELGDSALYFCASSVGGRSAFFGQGTRLTVV.

This clone was counted once. The genes are TRBV18 and TRBJ2-7; D is possibly TRBD2 (6 bases). V was trimmed by 2 bases and J by 5 bases, leaving 16 bases between them. CDR1 and CDR2 from the germline V gene are KGHSH and LQKENI. This CDR3 contains 15 residues. The CDR3 sequence is CASSPWIAEANEQYF. DNA of the CDR3: TGTGCCAGCTCACCATGGATAGCGGAGGCTAACGAGCAGTACTTC. The entire variable domain, with the rest obtained from reference TRBV18 and TRBJ2-7, is as follows: NAGVMQNPRHLVRRRGQEARLRCSPMKGHSHVYWYRQLPEEGLKFMVYLQKENIIDESGMPKERFSAEFPKEGPSILRIQQVVRGDSAAYFCASSPWIAEANEQYFGPGTRLTVT.

The rearrangement joins TRBV29-1 to TRBJ2-7, with TRBD2 matching over 9 bases. There are 13 residues in the CDR3. J was trimmed by 7 bases and V by 5 bases; bases with no gene match: 9. Per germline, CDR1 SQVTM and CDR2 ANQGSEA. CDR3 bases: TGCAGCGTTATTATAGATAGCGGGGGAGAGCAGTACTTC. Its protein product is CSVIIDSGGEQYF.